These T cell receptor beta chains were read from a single sample in a study of beta chain features in type 1 diabetes. Clones were read by immunoSEQ multiplex PCR, and TCRdb kept only the in-frame ones, dropping some. The sample lists 600,000 or so clones; around an eighth were seen once. Sequenced input: naive CD4+ T cells from blood. The receptor source for this set is a man between 18 and 35 years old with type 1 diabetes. CDR3s include the opening cysteine and the closing phenylalanine or tryptophan. Each record gives: clone size, J gene, V gene, D gene, CDR3 DNA, CDR3 protein. A D gene is named only where the DNA matches it firmly. Size tells how often a clone was seen (once, few, many) or the class of an expanded clone, and some rows leave it out.

abundance: NA; j_gene: TRBJ1-2; v_gene: TRBV21-1; d_gene: NA; CDR3nt: TGTGCCAGCAGAGGTTACACCTTC; CDR3aa: CASRGYTF
abundance: NA; j_gene: TRBJ2-1; v_gene: TRBV29-1; d_gene: TRBD1; CDR3nt: TGCAGCGTTGAATCCGGGACAGCGAGCTCCTACAATGAGCAGTTCTTC; CDR3aa: CSVESGTASSYNEQFF
abundance: NA; j_gene: TRBJ1-6; v_gene: TRBV30; d_gene: TRBD1; CDR3nt: TGTGCCTGGAGTAGGACAGGGGGCGCGTATAATTCACCCCTCCACTTT; CDR3aa: CAWSRTGGAYNSPLHF
abundance: few; j_gene: TRBJ2-2; v_gene: TRBV9; d_gene: NA; CDR3nt: TGTGCCAGCGCTTCAGTTTACCCTAACACCGGGGAGCTGTTTTTT; CDR3aa: CASASVYPNTGELFF
abundance: NA; j_gene: TRBJ2-7; v_gene: TRBV9; d_gene: NA; CDR3nt: TGTGCCAGCAGCGTCTCGGTTTACCCCTACGAGCAGTACTTC; CDR3aa: CASSVSVYPYEQYF
abundance: NA; j_gene: TRBJ1-3; v_gene: TRBV13; d_gene: TRBD1; CDR3nt: TGTGCCAGCAGCTTGGACAGGAGCTCTGGAAACACCATATATTTT; CDR3aa: CASSLDRSSGNTIYF
abundance: NA; j_gene: TRBJ2-7; v_gene: TRBV28; d_gene: NA; CDR3nt: TGTGCCAGCGGGCAGGCGGGGCGCTTCTCCGAGCAGTACTTC; CDR3aa: CASGQAGRFSEQYF
abundance: few; j_gene: TRBJ2-7; v_gene: TRBV30; d_gene: NA; CDR3nt: TGTGCCTGGGCTGGACAATCTCCCTACGAGCAGTACTTC; CDR3aa: CAWAGQSPYEQYF
abundance: NA; j_gene: TRBJ2-4; v_gene: TRBV6-6; d_gene: NA; CDR3nt: TGTGCCAGCAGACCCCCGACAGCAGCCAAAAACATTCAGTACTTC; CDR3aa: CASRPPTAAKNIQYF
abundance: few; j_gene: TRBJ2-1; v_gene: TRBV19; d_gene: NA; CDR3nt: TGTGCCAGTAGCACGAGGACTAGGGGGAATGAGCAGTTCTTC; CDR3aa: CASSTRTRGNEQFF
abundance: few; j_gene: TRBJ2-3; v_gene: TRBV5-1; d_gene: NA; CDR3nt: TGCGCCAGCAGCTTGGTCGGTGGTAGCACAGATACGCAGTATTTT; CDR3aa: CASSLVGGSTDTQYF
abundance: few; j_gene: TRBJ1-5; v_gene: TRBV4-2; d_gene: TRBD1; CDR3nt: TGTGCCAGCAGCTTCGGGACAGGGGATAGCAATCAGCCCCAGCATTTT; CDR3aa: CASSFGTGDSNQPQHF
abundance: few; j_gene: TRBJ1-2; v_gene: TRBV14; d_gene: NA; CDR3nt: TGTGCCAGCAGCCAAGCGGTCTTCCCTTCCGGCTACACCTTC; CDR3aa: CASSQAVFPSGYTF
abundance: few; j_gene: TRBJ2-1; v_gene: TRBV11-2; d_gene: TRBD2; CDR3nt: TGTGCCAGCAGCCCCGGGCTAGCGGACTACAATGAGCAGTTCTTC; CDR3aa: CASSPGLADYNEQFF
abundance: NA; j_gene: TRBJ1-4; v_gene: TRBV18; d_gene: NA; CDR3nt: TGTGCCAGCTCAGCGACAGGCGCAACTAATGAAAAACTGTTTTTT; CDR3aa: CASSATGATNEKLFF
abundance: NA; j_gene: TRBJ2-4; v_gene: TRBV12-2; d_gene: NA; CDR3nt: TGTGCAAGTCGCTTTCCCCCGGGGGACTTC; CDR3aa: CASRFPPGDF
abundance: few; j_gene: TRBJ2-3; v_gene: TRBV11-2; d_gene: NA; CDR3nt: TGTGCCAGCAGCCCCATTCGCGGGACAGATACGCAGTATTTT; CDR3aa: CASSPIRGTDTQYF
abundance: NA; j_gene: TRBJ2-1; v_gene: TRBV5-1; d_gene: NA; CDR3nt: TGCGCCAGCAGCTTAGACAGCTACAATGAGCAGTTCTTC; CDR3aa: CASSLDSYNEQFF
abundance: few; j_gene: TRBJ1-1; v_gene: TRBV29-1; d_gene: NA; CDR3nt: TGCAGCGTTGAAGGGGCGAACACTGAAGCTTTCTTT; CDR3aa: CSVEGANTEAFF
abundance: NA; j_gene: TRBJ1-2; v_gene: TRBV29-1; d_gene: TRBD1; CDR3nt: TGCAGCGTCCGGACAGGGCGCTATGGCTACACCTTC; CDR3aa: CSVRTGRYGYTF
abundance: few; j_gene: TRBJ1-4; v_gene: TRBV7-9; d_gene: TRBD1; CDR3nt: TGTGCCAGCAGCTGGGACAGGGGGGATGAAAAACTGTTTTTT; CDR3aa: CASSWDRGDEKLFF
abundance: few; j_gene: TRBJ2-1; v_gene: TRBV5-1; d_gene: NA; CDR3nt: TGCGCCAGCAGCTTGGATGGGCTTAACAATGAGCAGTTCTTC; CDR3aa: CASSLDGLNNEQFF
abundance: few; j_gene: TRBJ1-6; v_gene: TRBV30; d_gene: NA; CDR3nt: TGTGCCTGGAGTGTACGTAAACAGGGATATTCACCCCTCCACTTT; CDR3aa: CAWSVRKQGYSPLHF
abundance: NA; j_gene: TRBJ2-5; v_gene: TRBV30; d_gene: TRBD1; CDR3nt: TGTGCCTGGACAGGGGGCGAGACCCAGTACTTC; CDR3aa: CAWTGGETQYF
abundance: few; j_gene: TRBJ2-7; v_gene: TRBV4-2; d_gene: TRBD1; CDR3nt: TGTGCCAGCAGCCGGGGGGGTGCCCGGGACAGGGACTACGAGCAGTACTTC; CDR3aa: CASSRGGARDRDYEQYF
abundance: NA; j_gene: TRBJ2-2; v_gene: TRBV29-1; d_gene: NA; CDR3nt: TGCAGCGCTGGTCTAGCCCGGGGGACCGGGGAGCTGTTTTTT; CDR3aa: CSAGLARGTGELFF
abundance: few; j_gene: TRBJ2-2; v_gene: TRBV7-9; d_gene: NA; CDR3nt: TGTGCCAGCAGCTCTCGGTGGAGGGGAACCGGGGAGCTGTTTTTT; CDR3aa: CASSSRWRGTGELFF
abundance: few; j_gene: TRBJ2-6; v_gene: TRBV7-9; d_gene: NA; CDR3nt: TGTGCCAGCAGCTCCAGGGGAATAGGGGCCAACGTCCTGACTTTC; CDR3aa: CASSSRGIGANVLTF
abundance: few; j_gene: TRBJ2-2; v_gene: TRBV4-3; d_gene: NA; CDR3nt: TGCGCCAGCAGCCTCCTGGCGGGATCCGGGGTGGGGGAGCTGTTTTTT; CDR3aa: CASSLLAGSGVGELFF
abundance: NA; j_gene: TRBJ2-7; v_gene: TRBV21-1; d_gene: NA; CDR3nt: TGTGCCAGCAGCAAAGCAGAAGAACGGACCCGTGGCGAGCAGTACTTC; CDR3aa: CASSKAEERTRGEQYF
abundance: few; j_gene: TRBJ1-4; v_gene: TRBV4-1; d_gene: NA; CDR3nt: TGCGCCAGCAGCCAAGGTCAAGGGCCGACTAATGAAAAACTGTTTTTT; CDR3aa: CASSQGQGPTNEKLFF
abundance: NA; j_gene: TRBJ2-7; v_gene: TRBV30; d_gene: NA; CDR3nt: TGTGCCTGGGAGGGCCTGAGTCTAGGGGAGCAGTACTTC; CDR3aa: CAWEGLSLGEQYF
abundance: few; j_gene: TRBJ2-3; v_gene: TRBV30; d_gene: TRBD2; CDR3nt: TGTGCCTGGAGTGTAGCAGCGGGGCTAAGCACAGATACGCAGTATTTT; CDR3aa: CAWSVAAGLSTDTQYF
abundance: few; j_gene: TRBJ1-5; v_gene: TRBV29-1; d_gene: NA; CDR3nt: TGCAGCGTTGAAATACAGAAGAATCAGCCCCAGCATTTT; CDR3aa: CSVEIQKNQPQHF
abundance: NA; j_gene: TRBJ1-6; v_gene: TRBV5-1; d_gene: NA; CDR3nt: TGCGCCAGCAGAGCCATTGTGGCAGAAGGATCCAATTCACCCCTCCACTTT; CDR3aa: CASRAIVAEGSNSPLHF
abundance: NA; j_gene: TRBJ1-2; v_gene: TRBV28; d_gene: NA; CDR3nt: TGTGCCAGCAGTCCCCCAGGGGCGAACTATGGCTACACCTTC; CDR3aa: CASSPPGANYGYTF
abundance: few; j_gene: TRBJ2-7; v_gene: TRBV2; d_gene: NA; CDR3nt: TGTGCCAGCACATCTTGGACATCTAAGACCTACGAGCAGTACTTC; CDR3aa: CASTSWTSKTYEQYF
abundance: NA; j_gene: TRBJ1-1; v_gene: TRBV12-5; d_gene: NA; CDR3nt: TGTGCTAGTGGTGGGGCGTCTGAAGCTTTCTTT; CDR3aa: CASGGASEAFF
abundance: NA; j_gene: TRBJ2-7; v_gene: TRBV28; d_gene: TRBD1; CDR3nt: TGTGCCAGCAGTTTTGAGACAGGGACCTACGAGCAGTACTTC; CDR3aa: CASSFETGTYEQYF
abundance: NA; j_gene: TRBJ1-2; v_gene: TRBV4-3; d_gene: NA; CDR3nt: TGCGCCAGCAGCCAAGAGTCGGGGGAGTTATGGGCCTATGGCTACACCTTC; CDR3aa: CASSQESGELWAYGYTF
abundance: NA; j_gene: TRBJ2-2; v_gene: TRBV30; d_gene: NA; CDR3nt: TGTGCCTGGAGTGTAGGGACGGCGAACACCGGGGAGCTGTTTTTT; CDR3aa: CAWSVGTANTGELFF
abundance: few; j_gene: TRBJ1-1; v_gene: TRBV4-3; d_gene: NA; CDR3nt: TGCGCCAGCAGCCAAGATGCCCGGGGAAAAATGAACACTGAAGCTTTCTTT; CDR3aa: CASSQDARGKMNTEAFF
abundance: NA; j_gene: TRBJ2-5; v_gene: TRBV2; d_gene: TRBD2; CDR3nt: TGTGCCAGCACCACTGAGGGGAGGGGGACCCAGTACTTC; CDR3aa: CASTTEGRGTQYF
abundance: few; j_gene: TRBJ2-1; v_gene: TRBV5-1; d_gene: NA; CDR3nt: TGCGCCAGCAGCTCACTAGGAATTCAATCCGATGAGCAGTTCTTC; CDR3aa: CASSSLGIQSDEQFF
abundance: NA; j_gene: TRBJ2-7; v_gene: TRBV6-5; d_gene: TRBD1; CDR3nt: TGTGCCAGCAGTCCCGGGACAGGCCGGCGGTACTTC; CDR3aa: CASSPGTGRRYF
abundance: few; j_gene: TRBJ2-3; v_gene: TRBV9; d_gene: NA; CDR3nt: TGTGCCAGCAGCGTAGCGGGGGCGAGCACAGATACGCAGTATTTT; CDR3aa: CASSVAGASTDTQYF
abundance: NA; j_gene: TRBJ2-5; v_gene: TRBV30; d_gene: NA; CDR3nt: TGTGCCTGGAGTACAACGGGAGAGACCCAGTACTTC; CDR3aa: CAWSTTGETQYF
abundance: NA; j_gene: TRBJ1-6; v_gene: TRBV30; d_gene: NA; CDR3nt: TGTGCCTGGGGGGTGGCGGGAGCCTCGAATTCACCCCTCCACTTT; CDR3aa: CAWGVAGASNSPLHF
abundance: NA; j_gene: TRBJ2-1; v_gene: TRBV6-5; d_gene: TRBD2; CDR3nt: TGTGCCAGCAGGGGCAGCGGGGGGTTTTACAATGAGCAGTTCTTC; CDR3aa: CASRGSGGFYNEQFF
abundance: NA; j_gene: TRBJ2-1; v_gene: TRBV5-1; d_gene: NA; CDR3nt: TGCGCCAGCAGCTTGGCCGCGCGCGAGCAGTTCTTC; CDR3aa: CASSLAAREQFF
abundance: NA; j_gene: TRBJ2-4; v_gene: TRBV9; d_gene: NA; CDR3nt: TGTGCCAGCAGCCCTGGGGTAGGGGGCAAAAACATTCAGTACTTC; CDR3aa: CASSPGVGGKNIQYF
abundance: once; j_gene: TRBJ2-5; v_gene: TRBV2; d_gene: TRBD1; CDR3nt: TGTGCCAGCAGTGTTGAAGGGGGCGGGGAGACCCAGTACTTC; CDR3aa: CASSVEGGGETQYF